The TCR beta chain described here comes from a study of blood T cell repertoires in COVID-19. About the research overall: Sites across the United States, Italy and Spain contributed samples from acute and convalescent COVID-19. T cells, B-cell-depleted T cells, or PBMCs provided the cDNA or gDNA that served as material.

Authors' methods: Amplification with reference gene primers provided the estimates of nucleated cell counts. TCRdb keeps only in-frame clones here, not all; method: immunoSEQ multiplex PCR. V and J calls and clone size come straight from that table; D and trimming were deduced from the DNA. The sample holds about 200,000 clones; over 80% are singletons and the top ten take about 27%. The V gene's germline CDR1 is SGHVS and CDR2 FQNEAQ. The CDR3 runs 16 residues. V trimming: 2 bases; J trimming: 1 base; junction bases outside the gene matches: 6. The specimen was peripheral blood. This chain connects TRBV7-8 to TRBJ2-5; 8 positions match TRBD2. This clonotype was obtained from a man in his forties or fifties with acute or convalescent COVID-19. This CDR3 is CASSLRLAGSQETQYF. The DNA of the CDR3 is TGTGCCAGCAGCTTACGGCTAGCGGGCAGCCAAGAGACCCAGTACTTC.